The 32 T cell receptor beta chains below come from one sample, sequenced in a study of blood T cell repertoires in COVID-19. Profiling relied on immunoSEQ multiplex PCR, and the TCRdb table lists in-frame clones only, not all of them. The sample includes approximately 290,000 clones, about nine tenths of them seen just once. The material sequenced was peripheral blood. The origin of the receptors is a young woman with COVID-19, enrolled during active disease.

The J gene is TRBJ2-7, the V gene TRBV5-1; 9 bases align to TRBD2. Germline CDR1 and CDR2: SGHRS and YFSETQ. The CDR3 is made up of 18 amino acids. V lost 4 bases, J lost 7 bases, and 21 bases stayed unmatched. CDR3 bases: TGCGCCAGCAGCCGTACGTCCCCCCTTAGCGGGGGAGTGAGGGAGCAGTACTTC. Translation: CASSRTSPLSGGVREQYF.

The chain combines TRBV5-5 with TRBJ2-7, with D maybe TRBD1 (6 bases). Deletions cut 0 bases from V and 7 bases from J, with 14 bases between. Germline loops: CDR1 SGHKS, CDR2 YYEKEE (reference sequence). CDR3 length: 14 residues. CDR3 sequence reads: CASSLGQVFPEQYF. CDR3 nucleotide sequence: TGTGCCAGCAGCTTGGGACAGGTTTTCCCAGAGCAGTACTTC.

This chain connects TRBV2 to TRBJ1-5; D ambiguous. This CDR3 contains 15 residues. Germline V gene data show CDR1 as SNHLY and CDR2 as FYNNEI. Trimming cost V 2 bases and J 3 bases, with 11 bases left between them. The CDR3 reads CASSESRQLNQPQHF. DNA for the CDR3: TGTGCCAGCAGTGAATCGAGGCAGCTCAATCAGCCCCAGCATTTT. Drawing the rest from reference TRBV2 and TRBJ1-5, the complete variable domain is EPEVTQTPSHQVTQMGQEVILRCVPISNHLYFYWYRQILGQKVEFLVSFYNNEISEKSEIFDDQFSVERPDGSNFTLKIRSTKLEDSAMYFCASSESRQLNQPQHFGDGTRLSIL.

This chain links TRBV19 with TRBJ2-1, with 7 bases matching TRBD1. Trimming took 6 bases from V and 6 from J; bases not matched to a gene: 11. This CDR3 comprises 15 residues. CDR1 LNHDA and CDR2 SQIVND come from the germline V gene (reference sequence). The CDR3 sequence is CASSNAGGSFNEQFF. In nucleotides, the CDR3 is TGTGCCAGTAGCAACGCAGGGGGAAGTTTCAATGAGCAGTTCTTC.

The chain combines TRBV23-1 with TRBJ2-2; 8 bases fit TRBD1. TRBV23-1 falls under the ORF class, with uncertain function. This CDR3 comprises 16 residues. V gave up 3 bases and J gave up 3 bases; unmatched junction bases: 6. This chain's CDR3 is CASSQLTGVYTGELFF. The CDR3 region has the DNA TGCGCCAGCAGTCAGTTGACAGGGGTCTACACCGGGGAGCTGTTTTTT.

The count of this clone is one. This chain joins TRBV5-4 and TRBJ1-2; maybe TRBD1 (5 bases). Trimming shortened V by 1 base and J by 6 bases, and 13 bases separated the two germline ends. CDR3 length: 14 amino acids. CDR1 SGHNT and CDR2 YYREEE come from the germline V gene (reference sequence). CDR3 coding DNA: TGTGCCAGCAGCTTGCGTGAGACAGAGAATGGCTACACCTTC. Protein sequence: CASSLRETENGYTF.

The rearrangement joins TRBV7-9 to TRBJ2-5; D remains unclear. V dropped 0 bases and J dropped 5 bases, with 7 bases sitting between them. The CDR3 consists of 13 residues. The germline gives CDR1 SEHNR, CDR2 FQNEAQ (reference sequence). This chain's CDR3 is CASSLAAGETQYF. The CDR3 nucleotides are TGTGCCAGCAGCTTAGCGGCCGGGGAGACCCAGTACTTC.

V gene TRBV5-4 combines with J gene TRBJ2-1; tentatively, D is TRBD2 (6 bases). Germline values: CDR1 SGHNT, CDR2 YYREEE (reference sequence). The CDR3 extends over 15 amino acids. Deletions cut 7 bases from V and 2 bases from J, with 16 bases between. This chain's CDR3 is CASLSGGNTYNEQFF. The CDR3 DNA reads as TGTGCCAGCCTGTCCGGGGGAAACACCTACAATGAGCAGTTCTTC.

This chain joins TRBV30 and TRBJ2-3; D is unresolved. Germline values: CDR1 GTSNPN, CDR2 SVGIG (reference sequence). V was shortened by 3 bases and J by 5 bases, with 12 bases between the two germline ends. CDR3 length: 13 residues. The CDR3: CAWRDSPGDTQYF. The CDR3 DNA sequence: TGTGCCTGGAGAGACTCCCCGGGAGATACGCAGTATTTT.

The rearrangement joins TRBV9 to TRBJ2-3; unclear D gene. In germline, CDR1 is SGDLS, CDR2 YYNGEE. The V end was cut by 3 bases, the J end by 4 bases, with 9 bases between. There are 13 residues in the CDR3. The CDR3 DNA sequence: TGTGCCAGCAGCGCCCTATTAGCAGATACGCAGTATTTT. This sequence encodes CASSALLADTQYF.

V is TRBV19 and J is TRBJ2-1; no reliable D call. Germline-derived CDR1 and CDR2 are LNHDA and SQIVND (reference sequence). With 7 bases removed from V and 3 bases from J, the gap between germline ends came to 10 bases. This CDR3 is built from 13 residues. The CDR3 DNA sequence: TGTGCCAGTACTCCCCCAGGCTACAATGAGCAGTTCTTC. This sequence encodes CASTPPGYNEQFF.

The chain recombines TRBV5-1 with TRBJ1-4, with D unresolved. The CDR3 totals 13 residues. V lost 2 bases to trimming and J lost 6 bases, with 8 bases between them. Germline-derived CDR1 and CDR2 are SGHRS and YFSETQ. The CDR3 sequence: CASSFGVDEKLFF. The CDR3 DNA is TGCGCCAGCAGCTTTGGAGTAGATGAAAAACTGTTTTTT. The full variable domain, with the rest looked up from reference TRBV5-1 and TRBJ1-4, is KAGVTQTPRYLIKTRGQQVTLSCSPISGHRSVSWYQQTPGQGLQFLFEYFSETQRNKGNFPGRFSGRQFSNSRSEMNVSTLELGDSALYLCASSFGVDEKLFFGSGTQLSVL.

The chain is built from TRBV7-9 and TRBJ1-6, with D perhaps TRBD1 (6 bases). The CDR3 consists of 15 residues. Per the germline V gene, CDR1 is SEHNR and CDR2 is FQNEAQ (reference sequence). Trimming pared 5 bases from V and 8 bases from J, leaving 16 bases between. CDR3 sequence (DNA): TGTGCCAGCAGCCCACCGGGGGGGCCCCATTCACCCCTCCACTTT. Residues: CASSPPGGPHSPLHF.

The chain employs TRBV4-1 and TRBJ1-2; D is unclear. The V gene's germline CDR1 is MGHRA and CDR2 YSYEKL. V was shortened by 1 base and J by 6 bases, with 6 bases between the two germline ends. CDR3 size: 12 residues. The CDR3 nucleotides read TGCGCCAGCAGCCAAGGGACTAATGGCTACACCTTC. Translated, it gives CASSQGTNGYTF.

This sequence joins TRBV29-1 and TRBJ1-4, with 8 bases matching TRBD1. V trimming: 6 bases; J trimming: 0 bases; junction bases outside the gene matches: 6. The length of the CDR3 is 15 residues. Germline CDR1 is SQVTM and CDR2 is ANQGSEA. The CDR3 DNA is TGCAGCGTGCAGGGGGCCCTTACAACTAATGAAAAACTGTTTTTT. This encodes CSVQGALTTNEKLFF.

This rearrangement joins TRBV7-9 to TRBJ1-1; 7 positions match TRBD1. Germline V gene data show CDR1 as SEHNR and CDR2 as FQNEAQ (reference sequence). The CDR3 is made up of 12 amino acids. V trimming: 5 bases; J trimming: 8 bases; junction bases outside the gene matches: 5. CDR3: CASSPGGSEAFF. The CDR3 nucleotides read TGTGCCAGCAGCCCAGGGGGATCCGAAGCTTTCTTT.

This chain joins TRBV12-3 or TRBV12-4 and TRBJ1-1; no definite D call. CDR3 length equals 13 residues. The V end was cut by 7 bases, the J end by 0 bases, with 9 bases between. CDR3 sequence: CASNINMNTEAFF. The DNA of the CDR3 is TGTGCCAGCAATATCAACATGAACACTGAAGCTTTCTTT.

This CDR3 reads CASSYDGRRTYGYTF. CDR3 coding DNA: TGTGCCAGCAGTTACGACGGGAGACGGACCTATGGCTACACCTTC. The chain recombines TRBV6-5 with TRBJ1-2; D gene unclear. Germline CDR1 reads MNHEY; CDR2 reads SVGAGI. The CDR3 extends over 15 amino acids. V was trimmed by 2 bases and J by 4 bases, leaving 14 bases between them.

CDR3 in DNA: TGTGCCAGCAGTCGGGCAGGGGCTGCGAACACTGAAGCTTTCTTT. This translates into CASSRAGAANTEAFF. The chain employs TRBV7-9 and TRBJ1-1; D perhaps matches TRBD1 (6 bases). Trimming cost V 6 bases and J 1 base, with 15 bases left between them. This CDR3 contains 15 residues. Per the germline V gene, CDR1 is SEHNR and CDR2 is FQNEAQ (reference sequence).

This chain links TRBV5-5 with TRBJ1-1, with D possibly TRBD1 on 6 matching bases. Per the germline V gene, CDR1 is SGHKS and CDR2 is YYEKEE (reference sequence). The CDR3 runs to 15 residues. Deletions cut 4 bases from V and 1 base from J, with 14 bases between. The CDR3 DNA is TGTGCCAGCAGCCAAGATGACAGGAGGAACACTGAAGCTTTCTTT. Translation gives CASSQDDRRNTEAFF.

For the CDR3, the DNA is TGTGCCAGCAGCTCCCAGGGTTCGTTGGGCTACACCTTC. Its translation is CASSSQGSLGYTF. The chain recombines TRBV13 with TRBJ1-2; tentatively, D is TRBD1 (5 bases). Germline V gives CDR1 PRHDT, CDR2 FYEKMQ (reference sequence). The CDR3 runs to 13 residues. V lost 4 bases and J lost 8, with 14 bases in between.

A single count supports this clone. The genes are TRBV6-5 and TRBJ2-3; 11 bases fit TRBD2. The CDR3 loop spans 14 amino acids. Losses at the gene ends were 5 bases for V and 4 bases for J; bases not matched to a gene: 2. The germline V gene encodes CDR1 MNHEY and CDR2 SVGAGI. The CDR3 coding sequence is TGTGCCAGCAGTAATAGCGGGGGGGCAGATACGCAGTATTTT. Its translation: CASSNSGGADTQYF.

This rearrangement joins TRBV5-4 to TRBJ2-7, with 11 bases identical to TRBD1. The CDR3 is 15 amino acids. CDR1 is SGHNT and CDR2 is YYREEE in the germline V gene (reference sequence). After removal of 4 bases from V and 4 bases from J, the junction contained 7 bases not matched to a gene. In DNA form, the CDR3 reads TGTGCCAGCAGCACCTGGACAGGGGGCCTTTACGAGCAGTACTTC. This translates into CASSTWTGGLYEQYF.

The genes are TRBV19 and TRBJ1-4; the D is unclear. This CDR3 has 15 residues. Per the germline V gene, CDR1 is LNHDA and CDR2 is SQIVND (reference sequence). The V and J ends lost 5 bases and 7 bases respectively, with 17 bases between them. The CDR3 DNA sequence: TGTGCCAGTAGTGTTGGAGTAGGCATCGGTGAAAAACTGTTTTTT. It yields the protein CASSVGVGIGEKLFF. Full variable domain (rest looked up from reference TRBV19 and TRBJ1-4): DGGITQSPKYLFRKEGQNVTLSCEQNLNHDAMYWYRQDPGQGLRLIYYSQIVNDFQKGDIAEGYSVSREKKESFPLTVTSAQKNPTAFYLCASSVGVGIGEKLFFGSGTQLSVL.

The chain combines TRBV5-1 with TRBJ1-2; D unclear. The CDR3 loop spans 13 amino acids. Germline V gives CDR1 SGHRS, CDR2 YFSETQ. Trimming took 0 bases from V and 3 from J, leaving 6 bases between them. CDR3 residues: CASSLDPDYGYTF. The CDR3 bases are TGCGCCAGCAGCTTGGACCCGGACTATGGCTACACCTTC.

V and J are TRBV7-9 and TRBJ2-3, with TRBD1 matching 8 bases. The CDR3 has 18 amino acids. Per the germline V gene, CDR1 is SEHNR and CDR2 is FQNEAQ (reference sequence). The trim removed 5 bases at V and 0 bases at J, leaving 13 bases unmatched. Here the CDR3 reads CASSRAGTGPSSTDTQYF. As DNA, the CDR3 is TGTGCCAGCAGCCGCGCCGGGACAGGCCCTTCGAGCACAGATACGCAGTATTTT.

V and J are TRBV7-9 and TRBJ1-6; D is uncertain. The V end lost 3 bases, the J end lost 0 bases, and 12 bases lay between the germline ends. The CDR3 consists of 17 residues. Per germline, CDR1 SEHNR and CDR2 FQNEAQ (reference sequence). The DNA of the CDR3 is TGTGCCAGCAGCTTTAGTAGCAGCCTCTCCTATAATTCACCCCTCCACTTT. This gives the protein CASSFSSSLSYNSPLHF.

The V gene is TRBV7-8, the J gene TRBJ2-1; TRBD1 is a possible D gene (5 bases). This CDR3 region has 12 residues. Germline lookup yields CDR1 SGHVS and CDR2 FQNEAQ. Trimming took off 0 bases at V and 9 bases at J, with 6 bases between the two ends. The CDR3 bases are TGTGCCAGCAGCTTAGCGGGGCTTGAGCAGTTCTTC. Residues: CASSLAGLEQFF.

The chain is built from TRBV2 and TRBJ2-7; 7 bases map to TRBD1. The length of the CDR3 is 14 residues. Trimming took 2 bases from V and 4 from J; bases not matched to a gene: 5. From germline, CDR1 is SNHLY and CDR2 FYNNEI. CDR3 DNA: TGTGCCAGCAGTGAACTTGGCAGGGGGTACGAGCAGTACTTC. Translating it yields CASSELGRGYEQYF.

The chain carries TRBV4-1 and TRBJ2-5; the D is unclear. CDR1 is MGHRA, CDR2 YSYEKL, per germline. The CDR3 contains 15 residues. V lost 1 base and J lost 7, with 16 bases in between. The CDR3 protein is CASSQALPLESTQYF. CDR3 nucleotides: TGCGCCAGCAGCCAAGCACTTCCCCTTGAGTCGACCCAGTACTTC.

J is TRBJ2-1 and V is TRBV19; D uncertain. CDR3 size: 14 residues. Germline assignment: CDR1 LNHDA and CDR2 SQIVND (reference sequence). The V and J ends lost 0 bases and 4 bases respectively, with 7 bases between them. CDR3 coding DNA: TGTGCCAGTAGTATAGAGGCAGAATACAATGAGCAGTTCTTC. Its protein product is CASSIEAEYNEQFF. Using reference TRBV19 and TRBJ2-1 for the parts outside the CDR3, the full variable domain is DGGITQSPKYLFRKEGQNVTLSCEQNLNHDAMYWYRQDPGQGLRLIYYSQIVNDFQKGDIAEGYSVSREKKESFPLTVTSAQKNPTAFYLCASSIEAEYNEQFFGPGTRLTVL.

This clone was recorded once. Here the CDR3 reads CASGIQGINTGELFF. As DNA, the CDR3 is TGTGCCAGCGGGATACAGGGAATCAACACCGGGGAGCTGTTTTTT. The rearrangement links TRBV6-5 to TRBJ2-2, with D perhaps TRBD1 (6 bases). CDR1 is MNHEY and CDR2 is SVGAGI in the germline V gene. The CDR3 is 15 amino acids. V dropped 8 bases and J dropped 2 bases, with 15 bases sitting between them.